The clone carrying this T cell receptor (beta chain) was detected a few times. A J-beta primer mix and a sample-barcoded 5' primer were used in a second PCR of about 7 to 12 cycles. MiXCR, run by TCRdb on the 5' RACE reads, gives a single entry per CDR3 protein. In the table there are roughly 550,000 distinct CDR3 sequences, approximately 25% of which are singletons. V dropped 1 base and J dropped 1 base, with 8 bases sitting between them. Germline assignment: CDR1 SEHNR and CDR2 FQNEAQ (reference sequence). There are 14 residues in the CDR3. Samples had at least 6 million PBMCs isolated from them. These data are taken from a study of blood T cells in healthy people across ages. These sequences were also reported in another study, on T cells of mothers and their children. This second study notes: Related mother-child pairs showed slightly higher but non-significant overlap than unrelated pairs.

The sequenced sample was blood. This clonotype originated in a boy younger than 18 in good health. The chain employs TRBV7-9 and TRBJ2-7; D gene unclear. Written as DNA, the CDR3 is TGTGCCAGCAGCTTAGTGGGCAGATCCTACGAGCAGTACTTC. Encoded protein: CASSLVGRSYEQYF.